The clone carrying this T cell receptor beta chain is categorized as medium-sized. This entry comes from a study of low-dose radiotherapy and immunotherapy resistance in tumors. The time point was: before trial treatment. This CDR3 region has 16 residues. Trimming removed 3 bases at V and 0 bases at J, with 13 bases between. Looked up from germline, CDR1 is MDHEN and CDR2 is SYDVKM. Covering alpha and beta chains, TRAV- and TRBV-specific primers were used for the first-strand cDNA. TCRs were amplified for around 20 PCR cycles with a constant-region primer and V-primer adapter. TCRdb reprocessed the reads with MiXCR, giving one entry per CDR3 protein. Among almost 40,000 distinct CDR3 sequences, roughly 31% were seen once, and the ten largest hold 3.7%.

This TCR was recovered from a male donor with gallbladder cancer. Sample: PBMCs, taken before treatment. This rearrangement joins TRBV28 to TRBJ2-3; D gene uncertain. The CDR3 nucleotides are TGTGCCAGCAGTTTGTCAAGTACTGTAAGCACAGATACGCAGTATTTT. This encodes CASSLSSTVSTDTQYF.